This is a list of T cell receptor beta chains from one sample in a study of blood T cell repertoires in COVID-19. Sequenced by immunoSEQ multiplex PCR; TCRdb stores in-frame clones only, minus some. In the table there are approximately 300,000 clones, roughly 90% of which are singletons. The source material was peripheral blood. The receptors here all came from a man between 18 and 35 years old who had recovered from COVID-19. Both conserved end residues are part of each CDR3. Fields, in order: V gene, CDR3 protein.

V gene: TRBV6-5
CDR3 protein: CASSYNRRAGNTIYF

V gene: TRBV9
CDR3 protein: CASATGTGSGELFF

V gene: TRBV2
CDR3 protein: CASEGGGTEAFF

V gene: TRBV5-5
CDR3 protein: CASSQTSRISYEQYF

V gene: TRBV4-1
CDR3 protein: CASRVGQTTNEQFF

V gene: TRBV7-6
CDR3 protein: CASSSPRDRVPSSYNEQFF

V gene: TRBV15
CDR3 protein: CATSTGGLAGVFEQFF

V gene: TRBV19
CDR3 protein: CASSPITGDYYGYTF

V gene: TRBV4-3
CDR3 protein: CASTPGQGALGTEAFF

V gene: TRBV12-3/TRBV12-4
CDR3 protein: CASSLTGGYEAFF

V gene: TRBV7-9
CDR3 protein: CASRIEGGMQYF

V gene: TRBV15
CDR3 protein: CATSRDRWSTEAFF

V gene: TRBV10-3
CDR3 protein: CAISESRGRVDNSPLHF

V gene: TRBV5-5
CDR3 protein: CASGRTAQETQYF

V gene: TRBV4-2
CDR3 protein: CASSRGQAGGVNTEAFF

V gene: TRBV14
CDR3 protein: CASSQRGSSYNEQFF

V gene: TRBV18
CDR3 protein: CASSPPNHQRGDKQFF

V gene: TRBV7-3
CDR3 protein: CASSFWRDLDTQYF

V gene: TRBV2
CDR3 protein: CASSEDGLAGGLSYEQYF

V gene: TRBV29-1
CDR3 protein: CSGTWNYEQYF

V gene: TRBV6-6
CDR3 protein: CASSRTGGRNSPLHF

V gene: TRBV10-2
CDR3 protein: CASSVTSTDTQYF

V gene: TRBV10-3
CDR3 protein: CAISGTGASGANVLTF

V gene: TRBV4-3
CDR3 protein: CASSQGGPGQGAYEQYF

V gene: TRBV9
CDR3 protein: CASSVGLVSLADTYEQYF

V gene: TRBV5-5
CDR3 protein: CASSLKPTTGAYEQYF

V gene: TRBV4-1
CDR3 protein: CASSQVSGSYEQYF

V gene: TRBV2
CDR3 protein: CASSDGGFNEKLFF

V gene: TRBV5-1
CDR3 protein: CASPQGASNEKLFF

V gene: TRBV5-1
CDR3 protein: CASSPEARPDTQYF

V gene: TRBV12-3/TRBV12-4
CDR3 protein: CASNSDRDTEAFF

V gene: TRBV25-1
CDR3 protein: CASSGWWPEEETQYF

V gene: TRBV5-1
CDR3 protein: CASSTVPLAGASEQYF

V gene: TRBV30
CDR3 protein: CAWAKKQGAGEKLFF

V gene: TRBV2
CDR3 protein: CASSVASYGYTF

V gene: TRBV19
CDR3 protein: CASSSGQGNQPQHF

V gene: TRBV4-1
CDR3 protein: CASSQNRVTRPEAFF

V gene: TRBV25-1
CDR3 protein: CASSDPRRALREQFF

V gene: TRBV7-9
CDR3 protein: CASSWTETAPYEQYF

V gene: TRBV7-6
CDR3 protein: CASSSPDTQYF

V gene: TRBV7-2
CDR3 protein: CASSLAQGNQPQHF

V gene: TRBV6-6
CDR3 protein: CASSKTGINGSPLHF

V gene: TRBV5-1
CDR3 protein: CASSLSGTLQETQYF

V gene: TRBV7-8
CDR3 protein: CASSLLETQYF

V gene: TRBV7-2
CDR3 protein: CASSFPPNEQFF

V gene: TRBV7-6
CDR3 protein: CASSLRAGETYEQYF